This is a list of T cell receptor beta chains from one sample in a study of T and B cells in COVID-19 patients. In TCRdb, the multiplex PCR reads were re-called with MiXCR into one record per CDR3 protein. Here the sample spans 4,500 to 6,500 distinct CDR3 sequences, 25% to 30% being singletons. Material for sequencing was blood. The receptors were sampled from a human donor with active COVID-19. Both conserved end residues are part of each CDR3. Fields, in order: clone size, V gene, CDR3 length, D gene, J gene, CDR3 DNA, CDR3 protein. The D gene is left open where the match is weak. Not all rows give a size; the values are once, few, many and, for expanded clones, a class.

clone_size: -; v_call: TRBV29-1; cdr3_length: 14; d_call: TRBD1; j_call: TRBJ2-2; cdr3_nt: TGCAGCACGGGACAGGGGGGAAACACCGGGGAGCTGTTTTTT; cdr3_aa: CSTGQGGNTGELFF
clone_size: medium-sized; v_call: TRBV6-5; cdr3_length: 16; d_call: TRBD1; j_call: TRBJ1-3; cdr3_nt: TGTGCCAGCAGTTATGCGACAGGGAGGTCTGGAAACACCATATATTTT; cdr3_aa: CASSYATGRSGNTIYF
clone_size: medium-sized; v_call: TRBV5-6; cdr3_length: 15; d_call: -; j_call: TRBJ1-3; cdr3_nt: TGTGCCAGCAGCTTGCGTCAGGGGATCGGAAACACCATATATTTT; cdr3_aa: CASSLRQGIGNTIYF
clone_size: many; v_call: TRBV6-4; cdr3_length: 13; d_call: -; j_call: TRBJ2-1; cdr3_nt: TGTGCCAGCAGTCCCGGGGGCTATTATGAGCAGTTCTTC; cdr3_aa: CASSPGGYYEQFF
clone_size: -; v_call: TRBV19; cdr3_length: 14; d_call: -; j_call: TRBJ2-7; cdr3_nt: TGTGCCAGTAGTGTACAGGGGGGGGCCGGGGAGCAGTACTTC; cdr3_aa: CASSVQGGAGEQYF
clone_size: -; v_call: TRBV20-1; cdr3_length: 12; d_call: -; j_call: TRBJ1-2; cdr3_nt: TGCAGTGCCTCTGACAGGCTGGAGGGCTACACCTTC; cdr3_aa: CSASDRLEGYTF
clone_size: medium-sized; v_call: TRBV6-5; cdr3_length: 13; d_call: -; j_call: TRBJ2-1; cdr3_nt: TGTGCCAGCAGTTACTCGATTCCGGGTGAGCAGTTCTTC; cdr3_aa: CASSYSIPGEQFF
clone_size: -; v_call: TRBV12-3/TRBV12-4; cdr3_length: 14; d_call: TRBD2; j_call: TRBJ2-3; cdr3_nt: TGTGCCACCCGGACTAGCGGGAGCACAGATACGCAGTATTTT; cdr3_aa: CATRTSGSTDTQYF
clone_size: large; v_call: TRBV19; cdr3_length: 14; d_call: TRBD1; j_call: TRBJ2-7; cdr3_nt: TGTGCCAGTAGGGGACAGAGGGGGACCTACGAGCAGTACTTC; cdr3_aa: CASRGQRGTYEQYF
clone_size: few; v_call: TRBV7-2; cdr3_length: 16; d_call: TRBD2; j_call: TRBJ2-1; cdr3_nt: TGTGCCAGCAGCGAGGGACTAGCGGGAGCACAGGTTGAGCAGTTCTTC; cdr3_aa: CASSEGLAGAQVEQFF
clone_size: medium-sized; v_call: TRBV12-3/TRBV12-4; cdr3_length: 13; d_call: -; j_call: TRBJ1-2; cdr3_nt: TGTGCCAGCAGTTTAAGGGATTTCCGGGGCTACACCTTC; cdr3_aa: CASSLRDFRGYTF
clone_size: few; v_call: TRBV12-3/TRBV12-4; cdr3_length: 14; d_call: -; j_call: TRBJ2-2; cdr3_nt: TGTGCCAGCAGTTCGTTGGGGGTCCCCGGGGAGCTGTTTTTT; cdr3_aa: CASSSLGVPGELFF
clone_size: few; v_call: TRBV20-1; cdr3_length: 13; d_call: -; j_call: TRBJ2-7; cdr3_nt: TGCAGTGCCCAGGGTGCTCAGGGATACGAGCAGTACTTC; cdr3_aa: CSAQGAQGYEQYF
clone_size: -; v_call: TRBV20-1; cdr3_length: 13; d_call: TRBD1; j_call: TRBJ1-2; cdr3_nt: TGCAGTGCTAGGGGACAGGGGAACTATGGCTACACCTTC; cdr3_aa: CSARGQGNYGYTF
clone_size: few; v_call: TRBV6-1; cdr3_length: 14; d_call: -; j_call: TRBJ2-7; cdr3_nt: TGTGCCAGCGTTCGTGTGGGGGGCTCCTACGAGCAGTACTTC; cdr3_aa: CASVRVGGSYEQYF
clone_size: many; v_call: TRBV6-6; cdr3_length: 13; d_call: -; j_call: TRBJ1-1; cdr3_nt: TGTGCCAGCAGTTACGTAGAGAACACTGAAGCTTTCTTT; cdr3_aa: CASSYVENTEAFF
clone_size: -; v_call: TRBV29-1; cdr3_length: 15; d_call: TRBD2; j_call: TRBJ2-7; cdr3_nt: TGCAGCGTTGAAGATCCCGGGACTAGCTCCTACGAGCAGTACTTC; cdr3_aa: CSVEDPGTSSYEQYF
clone_size: -; v_call: TRBV7-7; cdr3_length: 15; d_call: TRBD1; j_call: TRBJ1-4; cdr3_nt: TGTGCTAGCAGCTCCGGGACAGGGGATTTCGAAAAACTGTTTTTT; cdr3_aa: CASSSGTGDFEKLFF
clone_size: -; v_call: TRBV29-1; cdr3_length: 16; d_call: TRBD2; j_call: TRBJ2-3; cdr3_nt: TGCAGCGTTTCCCGGACTAGCGGGAGATACACAGATACGCAGTATTTT; cdr3_aa: CSVSRTSGRYTDTQYF
clone_size: medium-sized; v_call: TRBV18; cdr3_length: 15; d_call: -; j_call: TRBJ2-3; cdr3_nt: TGTGCCAGCTCACCACCGGCGCGGGGAGAAGATACGCAGTATTTT; cdr3_aa: CASSPPARGEDTQYF
clone_size: -; v_call: TRBV11-1; cdr3_length: 11; d_call: -; j_call: TRBJ2-1; cdr3_nt: TGTGCCAGCAGCTATGGGGGTGAGCAGTTCTTC; cdr3_aa: CASSYGGEQFF
clone_size: -; v_call: TRBV24-1; cdr3_length: 13; d_call: TRBD2; j_call: TRBJ2-1; cdr3_nt: TGTGCCACCAGTAGCGGGGTATACAATGAGCAGTTCTTC; cdr3_aa: CATSSGVYNEQFF
clone_size: many; v_call: TRBV5-1; cdr3_length: 16; d_call: -; j_call: TRBJ1-2; cdr3_nt: TGCGCCAGCAGCTTAGGCAGTGGAAGAGCTAACTATGGCTACACCTTC; cdr3_aa: CASSLGSGRANYGYTF
clone_size: -; v_call: TRBV6-2/TRBV6-3; cdr3_length: 16; d_call: TRBD2; j_call: TRBJ2-3; cdr3_nt: TGTGCCAGCAGTGGCGGGACTAGCGGGGCGATAAATACGCAGTATTTT; cdr3_aa: CASSGGTSGAINTQYF
clone_size: medium-sized; v_call: TRBV19; cdr3_length: 16; d_call: -; j_call: TRBJ2-3; cdr3_nt: TGTGCCAGTAGTATAGATCATAGGCCCCGCACAGATACGCAGTATTTT; cdr3_aa: CASSIDHRPRTDTQYF
clone_size: -; v_call: TRBV7-3; cdr3_length: 13; d_call: -; j_call: TRBJ2-7; cdr3_nt: TGTGCCAGCAGCTTGGGACATTCCTACGAGCAGTACTTC; cdr3_aa: CASSLGHSYEQYF
clone_size: medium-sized; v_call: TRBV27; cdr3_length: 15; d_call: TRBD1; j_call: TRBJ2-1; cdr3_nt: TGTGCCAGCAGGACCGGACAGGGCTCCTACAATGAGCAGTTCTTC; cdr3_aa: CASRTGQGSYNEQFF
clone_size: -; v_call: TRBV28; cdr3_length: 18; d_call: -; j_call: TRBJ2-2; cdr3_nt: TGTGCCAGCAGTTTAATCCCGTTGCCTGGGTTTGAAGCCGGGGAGCTGTTTTTT; cdr3_aa: CASSLIPLPGFEAGELFF
clone_size: few; v_call: TRBV4-2; cdr3_length: 16; d_call: TRBD1; j_call: TRBJ1-4; cdr3_nt: TGTGCCAGCAGCCTAGGGACAGGGGGAACTAATGAAAAACTGTTTTTT; cdr3_aa: CASSLGTGGTNEKLFF
clone_size: few; v_call: TRBV7-2; cdr3_length: 15; d_call: -; j_call: TRBJ2-1; cdr3_nt: TGTGCCAGCAGCCGAGGAGAGGGAACCTACAATGAGCAGTTCTTC; cdr3_aa: CASSRGEGTYNEQFF
clone_size: -; v_call: TRBV4-2; cdr3_length: 16; d_call: TRBD2; j_call: TRBJ2-1; cdr3_nt: TGTGCCAGCAGCCAAGCCTCAGCGGGAGGGGCGGGTGAGCAGTTCTTC; cdr3_aa: CASSQASAGGAGEQFF
clone_size: few; v_call: TRBV5-1; cdr3_length: 15; d_call: TRBD1; j_call: TRBJ2-3; cdr3_nt: TGCGCCAGCAGCTTGGCGGGGACAGGGATAGATACGCAGTATTTT; cdr3_aa: CASSLAGTGIDTQYF
clone_size: few; v_call: TRBV12-3/TRBV12-4; cdr3_length: 15; d_call: TRBD2; j_call: TRBJ2-3; cdr3_nt: TGTGCCAGCAGTTTAGAAGGCGGGAGCGGAGATACGCAGTATTTT; cdr3_aa: CASSLEGGSGDTQYF
clone_size: medium-sized; v_call: TRBV18; cdr3_length: 18; d_call: -; j_call: TRBJ1-2; cdr3_nt: TGTGCCAGCCCTGTGTGGACTATCCCGCTGCAGACTAACTATGGCTACACCTTC; cdr3_aa: CASPVWTIPLQTNYGYTF
clone_size: few; v_call: TRBV25-1; cdr3_length: 15; d_call: -; j_call: TRBJ1-6; cdr3_nt: TGTGCCAGCAGTGAATCTAGGCAGGGGAATTCACCCCTCCACTTT; cdr3_aa: CASSESRQGNSPLHF
clone_size: medium-sized; v_call: TRBV13; cdr3_length: 17; d_call: -; j_call: TRBJ2-1; cdr3_nt: TGTGCCAGCAGCTCCGGACTCACTCTTTACCAATACAATGAGCAGTTCTTC; cdr3_aa: CASSSGLTLYQYNEQFF
clone_size: medium-sized; v_call: TRBV5-6; cdr3_length: 14; d_call: -; j_call: TRBJ2-3; cdr3_nt: TGTGCCAGCAGCTCCTGGGCCAACGAGAATACGCAGTATTTT; cdr3_aa: CASSSWANENTQYF
clone_size: -; v_call: TRBV20-1; cdr3_length: 14; d_call: TRBD2; j_call: TRBJ2-1; cdr3_nt: TGCAGTGCCCGGCGGCGGGAGGGGGAAGATGAGCAGTTCTTC; cdr3_aa: CSARRREGEDEQFF
clone_size: medium-sized; v_call: TRBV6-5; cdr3_length: 16; d_call: -; j_call: TRBJ2-3; cdr3_nt: TGTGCCAGCAGTTACTCGAGCTCCGGGGTCCCAGATACGCAGTATTTT; cdr3_aa: CASSYSSSGVPDTQYF
clone_size: -; v_call: TRBV28; cdr3_length: 15; d_call: TRBD1; j_call: TRBJ1-2; cdr3_nt: TGTGCCAGCAGGGGGGGGGACAGTCTTAACTATGGCTACACCTTC; cdr3_aa: CASRGGDSLNYGYTF
clone_size: -; v_call: TRBV6-5; cdr3_length: 16; d_call: -; j_call: TRBJ1-4; cdr3_nt: TGTACCAGCAGATCCTTTAATGGCAGGGAACCTGAAAAACTGTTTTTT; cdr3_aa: CTSRSFNGREPEKLFF